This T cell receptor (beta chain) was recorded in a study of TET2 disruption in CD19-targeted CAR T cells (dated by TCRdb to 2016 to 2019). In the study overall: The number of samples was determined by the original clinical trial design and by which samples were available, and no additional inclusion criteria were applied.

Turning to this clone: Its antigen has not been determined. The CDR3 end falls 3 residues outside the read, so it is completed with the germline J gene.

What the research found in general, with its limitations: The conclusions drawn about the patient's CAR T cells were based on extensive analysis of just one subject.

CDR1 and CDR2, looked up from the germline V gene (reference sequence), are LNHDA and SQIVND. The CDR3 contains 14 residues, cysteine and phenylalanine counted. Only the CDR3 bases that were read are kept: 33 of them, in frame from base 1. V is reduced by 3 bases and J by 7 bases, leaving a spacing of 13 bases between them. The immunoSEQ assay was used to perform TCR beta chain deep sequencing. The paper's data handling went like this. Only productive TCR beta rearrangements went into calculating clonotype frequencies. What TCRdb holds here is the immuneACCESS table cut down to in-frame rearrangements. Part of the clones is not present; checked against another copy, under half of the missing clones reflect an unresolved V gene, and the others are unexplained. The DNA was the basis for D and trimming; V, J and clone size are from that table. The sample table gives more than 25,000 clones. Less than 2% of the sample rests with the top ten.

The meaning of the sample's treatment or condition label: autologous CTL019 cells: CD19 CAR with 4-1BB and CD3 zeta domains. TCR zeta and 4-1BB costimulatory signaling domains were incorporated into the CD19 CAR. Leukapheresis was used to collect T cells from peripheral blood for manufacturing CTL019. The DNeasy Blood and Tissue Kit was used to extract genomic DNA from pre-infusion T cells, peripheral blood, or sorted post-infusion T cells. The sample was CD8- CAR+ T cells sorted from cultured blood T cells, taken for CD19 CAR T cell therapy. The label giving this sample's cell subset or site can be read as: CD8-negative CAR-positive T cells from the infusion product. The chain is encoded by TRBV19 joined to TRBJ2-4; the D gene is possibly TRBD1, with 6 bases matching. The TCR originated in a man in his 70s with chronic lymphocytic leukemia. Incomplete CDR3 DNA: TGTGCCAGTAGTATGGGGAGAACAGGGAACATT. It specifies CASSMGRTGNI. In full, the CDR3 reads CASSMGRTGNIQYF. When the CDR3 is completed using the reference TRBV19 and TRBJ2-4 genes on either side, the full variable domain is DGGITQSPKYLFRKEGQNVTLSCEQNLNHDAMYWYRQDPGQGLRLIYYSQIVNDFQKGDIAEGYSVSREKKESFPLTVTSAQKNPTAFYLCASSMGRTGNIQYFGAGTRLSVL.